This T cell receptor (beta chain) was sequenced in a study of OX40 agonist ivuxolimab in advanced cancers. The assay was immunoSEQ multiplex PCR, and TCRdb's table has in-frame clones only and misses some. The table has tens of thousands of clones, nearly 90% seen once. The receptor was derived from an adult with an advanced solid tumor such as melanoma, head and neck, liver or kidney cancer. Sequences were derived from CD4+ or CD8+ T cells sorted from blood, sampled in a trial of the OX40 agonist ivuxolimab.

The CDR3 DNA reads TGTGCCAGCACATTATGGGGAAATTCACCCCTCCACTTT. Amino acid sequence: CASTLWGNSPLHF. J is TRBJ1-6 and V is TRBV5-4; D unclear. Trimming left V 6 bases short and J 7 bases short, with 11 bases between. Germline V gene data show CDR1 as SGHNT and CDR2 as YYREEE (reference sequence). The length of the CDR3 is 13 residues.